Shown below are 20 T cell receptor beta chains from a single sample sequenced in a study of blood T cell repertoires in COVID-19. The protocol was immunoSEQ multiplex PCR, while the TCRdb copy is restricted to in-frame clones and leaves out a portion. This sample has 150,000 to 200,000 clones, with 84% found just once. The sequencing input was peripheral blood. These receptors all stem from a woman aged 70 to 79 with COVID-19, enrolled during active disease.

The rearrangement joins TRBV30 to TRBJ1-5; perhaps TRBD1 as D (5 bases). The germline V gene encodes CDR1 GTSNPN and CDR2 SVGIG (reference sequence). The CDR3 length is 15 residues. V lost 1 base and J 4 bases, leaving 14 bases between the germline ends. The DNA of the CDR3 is TGTGCCTGGAGTGCCCCACAGACAGTAAATCAGCCCCAGCATTTT. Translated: CAWSAPQTVNQPQHF.

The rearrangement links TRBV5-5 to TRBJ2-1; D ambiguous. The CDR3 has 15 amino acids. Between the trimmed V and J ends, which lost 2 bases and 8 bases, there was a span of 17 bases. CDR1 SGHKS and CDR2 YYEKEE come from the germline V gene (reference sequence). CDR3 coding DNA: TGTGCCAGCAGCTTTCTAGAGGTAATATACGATGAGCAGTTCTTC. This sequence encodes CASSFLEVIYDEQFF.

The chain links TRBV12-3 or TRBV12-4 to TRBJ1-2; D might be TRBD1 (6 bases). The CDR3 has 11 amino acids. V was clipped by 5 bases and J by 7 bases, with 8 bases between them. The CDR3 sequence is CASSVRGGYTF. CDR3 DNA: TGTGCCAGCAGTGTCAGGGGTGGCTACACCTTC.

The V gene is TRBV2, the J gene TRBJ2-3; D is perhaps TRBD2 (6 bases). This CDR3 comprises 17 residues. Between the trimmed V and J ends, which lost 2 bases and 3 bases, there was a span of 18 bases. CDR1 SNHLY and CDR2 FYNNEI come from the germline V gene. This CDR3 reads CASSEKRRGRGTDTQYF. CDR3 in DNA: TGTGCCAGCAGTGAAAAGCGGCGGGGAAGGGGTACAGATACGCAGTATTTT. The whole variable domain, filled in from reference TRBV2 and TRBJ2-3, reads EPEVTQTPSHQVTQMGQEVILRCVPISNHLYFYWYRQILGQKVEFLVSFYNNEISEKSEIFDDQFSVERPDGSNFTLKIRSTKLEDSAMYFCASSEKRRGRGTDTQYFGPGTRLTVL.

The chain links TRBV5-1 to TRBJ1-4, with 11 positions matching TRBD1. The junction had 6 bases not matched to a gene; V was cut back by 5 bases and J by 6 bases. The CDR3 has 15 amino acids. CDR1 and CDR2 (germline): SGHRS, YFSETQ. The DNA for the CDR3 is TGCGCCAGCAGACAGAGGGGACAGGGGGATGAAAAACTGTTTTTT. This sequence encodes CASRQRGQGDEKLFF.

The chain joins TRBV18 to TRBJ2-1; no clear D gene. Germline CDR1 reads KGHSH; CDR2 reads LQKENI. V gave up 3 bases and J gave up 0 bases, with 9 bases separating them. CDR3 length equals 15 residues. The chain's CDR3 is CASSPRSSSYNEQFF. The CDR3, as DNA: TGTGCCAGCTCACCGAGGAGTAGCTCCTACAATGAGCAGTTCTTC. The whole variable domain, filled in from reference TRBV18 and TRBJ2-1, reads NAGVMQNPRHLVRRRGQEARLRCSPMKGHSHVYWYRQLPEEGLKFMVYLQKENIIDESGMPKERFSAEFPKEGPSILRIQQVVRGDSAAYFCASSPRSSSYNEQFFGPGTRLTVL.

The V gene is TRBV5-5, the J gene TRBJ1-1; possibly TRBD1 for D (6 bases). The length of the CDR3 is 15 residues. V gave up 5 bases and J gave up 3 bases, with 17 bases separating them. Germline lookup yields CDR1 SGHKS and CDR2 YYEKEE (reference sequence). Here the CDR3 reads CASSLLRDTYTEAFF. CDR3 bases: TGTGCCAGCAGTCTCCTCCGGGACACCTACACTGAAGCTTTCTTT.

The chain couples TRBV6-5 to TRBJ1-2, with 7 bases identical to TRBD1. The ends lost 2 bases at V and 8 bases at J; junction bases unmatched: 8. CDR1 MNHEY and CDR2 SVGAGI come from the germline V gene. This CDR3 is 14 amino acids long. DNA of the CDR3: TGTGCCAGCAGTTACCTGGAGGGGGCCAACGGCTACACCTTC. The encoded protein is CASSYLEGANGYTF.

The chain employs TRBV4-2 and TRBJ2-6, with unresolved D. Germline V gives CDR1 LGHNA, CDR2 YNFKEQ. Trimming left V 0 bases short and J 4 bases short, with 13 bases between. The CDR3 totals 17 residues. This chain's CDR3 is CASSQDARRAGANVLTF. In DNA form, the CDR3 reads TGTGCCAGCAGCCAAGATGCGAGGAGAGCGGGGGCCAACGTCCTGACTTTC.

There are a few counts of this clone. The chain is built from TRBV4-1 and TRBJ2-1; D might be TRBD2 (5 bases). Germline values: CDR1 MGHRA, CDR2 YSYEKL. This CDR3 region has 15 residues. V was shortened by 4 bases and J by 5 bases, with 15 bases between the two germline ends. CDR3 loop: CASSLAPEGNNEQFF. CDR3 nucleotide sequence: TGCGCCAGCAGCCTCGCCCCCGAGGGCAACAATGAGCAGTTCTTC.

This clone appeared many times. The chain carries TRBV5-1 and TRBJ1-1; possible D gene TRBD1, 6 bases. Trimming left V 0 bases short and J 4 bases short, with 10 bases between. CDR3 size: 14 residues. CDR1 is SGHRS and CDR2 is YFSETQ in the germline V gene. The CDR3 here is CASSLEGGITEAFF. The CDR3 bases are TGCGCCAGCAGCTTGGAAGGGGGAATCACTGAAGCTTTCTTT.

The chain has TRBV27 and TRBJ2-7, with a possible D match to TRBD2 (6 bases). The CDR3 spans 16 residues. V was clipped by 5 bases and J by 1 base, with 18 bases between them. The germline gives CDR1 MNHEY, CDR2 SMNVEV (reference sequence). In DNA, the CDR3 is TGTGCCAGCAGTCCCTTCGCCGGGAGTGGATCCTACGAGCAGTACTTC. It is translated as CASSPFAGSGSYEQYF.

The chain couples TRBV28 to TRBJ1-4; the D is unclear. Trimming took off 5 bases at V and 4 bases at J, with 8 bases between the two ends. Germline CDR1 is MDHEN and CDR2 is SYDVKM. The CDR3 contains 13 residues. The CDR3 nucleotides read TGTGCCAGCAGTCGGAGCCTTAATGAAAAACTGTTTTTT. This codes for CASSRSLNEKLFF.

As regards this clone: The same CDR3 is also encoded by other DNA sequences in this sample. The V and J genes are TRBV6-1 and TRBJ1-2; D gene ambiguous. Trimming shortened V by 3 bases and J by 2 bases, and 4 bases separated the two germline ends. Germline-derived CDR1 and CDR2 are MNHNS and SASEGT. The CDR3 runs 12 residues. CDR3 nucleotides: TGTGCCAGCAGTGACAGGAACTATGGCTACACCTTC. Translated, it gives CASSDRNYGYTF.

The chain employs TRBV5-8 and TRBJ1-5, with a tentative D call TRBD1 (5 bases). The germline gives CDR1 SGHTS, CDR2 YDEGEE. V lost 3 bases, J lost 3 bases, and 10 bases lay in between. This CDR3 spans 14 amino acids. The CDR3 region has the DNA TGTGCCAGCAGCTGGGGGGACCCCAATCAGCCCCAGCATTTT. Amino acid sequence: CASSWGDPNQPQHF.

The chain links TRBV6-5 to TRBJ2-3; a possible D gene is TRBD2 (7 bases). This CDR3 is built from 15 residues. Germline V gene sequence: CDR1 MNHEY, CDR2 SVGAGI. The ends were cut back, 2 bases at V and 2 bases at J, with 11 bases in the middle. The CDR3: CASSYTAGATDTQYF. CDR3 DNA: TGTGCCAGCAGTTACACGGCGGGGGCCACAGATACGCAGTATTTT.

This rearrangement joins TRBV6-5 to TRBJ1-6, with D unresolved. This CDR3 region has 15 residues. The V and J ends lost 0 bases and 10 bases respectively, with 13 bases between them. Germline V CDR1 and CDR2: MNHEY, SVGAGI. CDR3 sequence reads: CASSYSGGIGSPLHF. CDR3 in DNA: TGTGCCAGCAGTTACTCGGGCGGGATAGGATCACCCCTCCACTTT.

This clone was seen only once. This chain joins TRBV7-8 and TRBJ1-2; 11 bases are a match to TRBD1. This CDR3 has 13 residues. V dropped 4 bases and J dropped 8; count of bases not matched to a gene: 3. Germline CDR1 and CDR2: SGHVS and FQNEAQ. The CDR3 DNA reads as TGTGCCAGCAGCTGGGACAGGGGGGGAGGCTACACCTTC. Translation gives CASSWDRGGGYTF.

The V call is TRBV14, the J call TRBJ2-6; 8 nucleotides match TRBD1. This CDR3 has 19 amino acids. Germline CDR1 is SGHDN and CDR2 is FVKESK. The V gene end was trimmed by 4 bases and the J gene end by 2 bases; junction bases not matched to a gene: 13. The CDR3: CASSPPFGDRMPGANVLTF. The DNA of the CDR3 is TGTGCCAGCAGCCCACCATTTGGGGACAGGATGCCTGGGGCCAACGTCCTGACTTTC.

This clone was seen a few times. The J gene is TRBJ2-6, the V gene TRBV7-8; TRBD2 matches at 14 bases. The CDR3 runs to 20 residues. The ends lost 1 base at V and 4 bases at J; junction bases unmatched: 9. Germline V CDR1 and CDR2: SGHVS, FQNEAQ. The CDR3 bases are TGTGCCAGCAGCTTAGTGGCGACTAGCGGGAGGGCCCACGGGGCCAACGTCCTGACTTTC. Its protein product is CASSLVATSGRAHGANVLTF.